A single sample is the source of the 21 T cell receptor beta chains below, sequenced in a study of blood T cell repertoires in COVID-19. The repertoire was sequenced with immunoSEQ multiplex PCR; TCRdb's copy has only in-frame clones and lacks some. The data contain 200,000 to 300,000 clones, 86% of them seen just once; the ten biggest clones take up around 1.5%. The sequenced sample was peripheral blood. All receptors come from a woman between 55 and 75 years old who had recovered from COVID-19.

This chain links TRBV6-4 with TRBJ2-5; no definite D call. The germline V gene encodes CDR1 MRHNA and CDR2 SNTAGT. The CDR3 totals 15 residues. Trimming took 4 bases from V and 1 from J, leaving 13 bases between them. The CDR3 nucleotides are TGTGCCAGCAGTGGCAACCGTCAGGTCCAAGAGACCCAGTACTTC. Translating gives CASSGNRQVQETQYF.

This chain links TRBV6-6 with TRBJ1-5; 8 positions agree with TRBD1. Trimming took 2 bases from V and 7 from J; bases not matched to a gene: 7. Germline values: CDR1 MNHNY, CDR2 SVGAGI (reference sequence). This CDR3 has 15 residues. CDR3 bases: TGTGCCAGCAGTTACGCCGGACAGGGCGGGCAGCCCCAGCATTTT. Translated, it gives CASSYAGQGGQPQHF.

This clone has more than one count but fewer than ten. A read error may account for a junction end that differs from germline. The chain recombines TRBV28 with TRBJ1-2, with a tentative D call TRBD1 (5 bases). CDR1 and CDR2 (germline): MDHEN, SYDVKM. This CDR3 region has 13 residues. As DNA, the CDR3 is TGTGCCAGCCGTTTTCTCCGGGGGTATGGCTACACCTTC. Its protein product is CASRFLRGYGYTF.

The rearrangement joins TRBV3-1 (or the pseudogene TRBV3-2) to TRBJ2-2; possibly TRBD2 for D (6 bases). Per the germline V gene, CDR1 is LGHDT and CDR2 is YNNKEL (reference sequence). V was cut by 4 bases and J by 1 base, with 10 bases left in between. The CDR3 is 15 amino acids. CDR3: CASSLGLVNTGELFF. For the CDR3, the DNA is TGTGCCAGCAGCCTGGGACTGGTGAACACCGGGGAGCTGTTTTTT.

The chain employs TRBV10-3 and TRBJ2-4; 12 bases match TRBD2. Germline lookup yields CDR1 ENHRY and CDR2 SYGVKD. The trim removed 2 bases at V and 7 bases at J, leaving 6 bases unmatched. The CDR3 sequence is 16 residues long. As DNA, the CDR3 is TGTGCCATCAGTGAGGCGTCTAGCGGGGGGGATAACATTCAGTACTTC. The encoded protein is CAISEASSGGDNIQYF.

The chain combines TRBV13 with TRBJ2-3, with 12 positions matching TRBD2. The CDR3 is 15 amino acids. V gave up 6 bases and J gave up 5 bases; unmatched junction bases: 6. The germline CDR1 and CDR2 sequences are PRHDT and FYEKMQ (reference sequence). The CDR3 sequence is CASRPSGGAKDTQYF. The CDR3 DNA reads as TGTGCCAGCAGGCCTAGCGGGGGGGCCAAAGATACGCAGTATTTT.

The chain has TRBV4-3 and TRBJ2-5; no firm D call. This CDR3 is built from 13 residues. Trimming cost V 0 bases and J 5 bases, with 7 bases left between them. Looked up from germline, CDR1 is LGHNA and CDR2 is YSLEER. The CDR3 region is CASSQERQETQYF. In DNA form, the CDR3 reads TGCGCCAGCAGCCAAGAACGCCAGGAGACCCAGTACTTC.

The chain is built from TRBV10-2 and TRBJ1-1; D unresolved. The V and J ends lost 3 bases and 0 bases respectively, with 11 bases between them. Per germline, CDR1 WSHSY and CDR2 SAAADI. CDR3 length equals 15 residues. The CDR3 protein is CASSERYFMNTEAFF. CDR3 bases: TGCGCCAGCAGTGAACGGTATTTTATGAACACTGAAGCTTTCTTT.

The chain recombines TRBV12-5 with TRBJ2-1, with 10 nucleotides matching TRBD1. The CDR3 is 15 amino acids. The V gene's germline CDR1 is LGHNT and CDR2 FRNRAP. The V gene end was trimmed by 5 bases and the J gene end by 7 bases; junction bases not matched to a gene: 8. The CDR3 DNA reads as TGTGCTAGTGGTCCCTGGACAGGGGGGTGGAATGAGCAGTTCTTC. Encoded protein: CASGPWTGGWNEQFF.

The chain has TRBV19 and TRBJ2-2; a weak D match, TRBD1 (6 bases). This CDR3 is 15 amino acids long. Deletions cut 5 bases from V and 1 base from J, with 11 bases between. Germline V lookup: CDR1 LNHDA, CDR2 SQIVND (reference sequence). CDR3 nucleotide sequence: TGTGCCAGTAGTGTTCAGGGACAGAACACCGGGGAGCTGTTTTTT. This translates into CASSVQGQNTGELFF.

The count of this clone is one. The rearrangement joins TRBV7-8 to TRBJ2-4; a weak D match, TRBD2 (5 bases). CDR1 is SGHVS and CDR2 is FQNEAQ in the germline V gene. The CDR3 has 14 amino acids. Trimming left V 5 bases short and J 0 bases short, with 8 bases between. Here the CDR3 reads CASSVGEAKNIQYF. CDR3 in DNA: TGTGCCAGCAGCGTCGGGGAAGCCAAAAACATTCAGTACTTC.

The chain links TRBV7-9 to TRBJ1-6, with TRBD1 as a possible D gene (5 bases). This CDR3 region has 14 residues. CDR1 is SEHNR and CDR2 is FQNEAQ in the germline V gene (reference sequence). V was clipped by 5 bases and J by 7 bases, with 12 bases between them. The CDR3 spells CASSPGHPNSPLHF. DNA for the CDR3: TGTGCCAGCAGCCCCGGACACCCAAATTCACCCCTCCACTTT.

The chain couples TRBV11-2 to TRBJ1-2; maybe TRBD1 (5 bases). V dropped 4 bases and J dropped 0 bases, with 12 bases sitting between them. The CDR3 contains 15 residues. Germline-derived CDR1 and CDR2 are SGHAT and FQNNGV. The CDR3 is CASSSGRAPNYGYTF. CDR3 coding DNA: TGTGCCAGCAGCTCTGGCAGGGCCCCTAACTATGGCTACACCTTC.

The chain is built from TRBV9 and TRBJ2-3; D is unclear. CDR1 is SGDLS and CDR2 is YYNGEE in the germline V gene. V was pared by 0 bases and J by 2 bases, with 4 bases between. The CDR3 contains 13 residues. The CDR3 here is CASSVVLTDTQYF. CDR3 nucleotides: TGTGCCAGCAGCGTAGTTCTCACAGATACGCAGTATTTT.

This clone occurred once. The V call is TRBV3-1 (or the pseudogene TRBV3-2), the J call TRBJ1-3; possible D gene TRBD1, 5 bases. V was pared by 4 bases and J by 0 bases, with 16 bases between. The CDR3 totals 17 residues. Germline CDR1 reads LGHDT; CDR2 reads YNNKEL (reference sequence). For the CDR3, the DNA is TGTGCCAGCAGCCTTACTGGGGGGGACGGCTCTGGAAACACCATATATTTT. This encodes CASSLTGGDGSGNTIYF.

The V and J genes are TRBV19 and TRBJ2-1; 8 bases are a match to TRBD1. CDR1 LNHDA and CDR2 SQIVND come from the germline V gene (reference sequence). Trimming removed 2 bases from V and 9 bases from J; junction bases left unmatched: 3. CDR3 length: 13 residues. CDR3 nucleotides: TGTGCCAGTAGTATACAGGGGGCCGGTGAGCAGTTCTTC. It encodes CASSIQGAGEQFF.

The chain has TRBV13 and TRBJ1-4, with 10 nucleotides matching TRBD1. The CDR3 is made up of 15 amino acids. The J segment lost 5 bases and the V segment lost 4 bases, leaving 4 bases of the junction unmatched. Germline V CDR1 and CDR2: PRHDT, FYEKMQ (reference sequence). DNA of the CDR3: TGTGCCAGCAGCTCCCGGGACAGGGGAAATGAAAAACTGTTTTTT. It is translated as CASSSRDRGNEKLFF. Together with reference TRBV13 and TRBJ1-4, the CDR3 gives the full variable domain: AAGVIQSPRHLIKEKRETATLKCYPIPRHDTVYWYQQGPGQDPQFLISFYEKMQSDKGSIPDRFSAQQFSDYHSELNMSSLELGDSALYFCASSSRDRGNEKLFFGSGTQLSVL.

The rearrangement links TRBV9 to TRBJ1-2; 7 bases agree with TRBD1. Germline-derived CDR1 and CDR2 are SGDLS and YYNGEE. The CDR3 consists of 16 residues. V dropped 0 bases and J dropped 2; count of bases not matched to a gene: 7. CDR3 in amino acids: CASSVDHGTANYGYTF. DNA for the CDR3: TGTGCCAGCAGCGTAGACCACGGGACAGCCAACTATGGCTACACCTTC.

J is TRBJ1-6 and V is TRBV5-1; TRBD1 is a possible D gene (5 bases). This CDR3 region has 14 residues. V was shortened by 1 base and J by 7 bases, with 9 bases between the two germline ends. From germline, CDR1 is SGHRS and CDR2 YFSETQ. In DNA, the CDR3 is TGCGCCAGCAGCTTGTTTCAGGGAAATTCACCCCTCCACTTT. This codes for CASSLFQGNSPLHF.

The CDR3 DNA sequence: TGTGCCAGCAGCTTGGTGGTGGGGCCGGGTAGCACAGATACGCAGTATTTT. This encodes CASSLVVGPGSTDTQYF. The V call is TRBV7-2, the J call TRBJ2-3; D is possibly TRBD1 (5 bases). Germline CDR1 is SGHTA and CDR2 is FQGNSA. This CDR3 comprises 17 residues. With 3 bases removed from V and 0 bases from J, the gap between germline ends came to 16 bases.

The chain has TRBV27 and TRBJ1-6, with 12 positions matching TRBD1. V shed 3 bases, J shed 7 bases, and the junction held 4 bases outside the gene matches. CDR3 size: 16 residues. The germline gives CDR1 MNHEY, CDR2 SMNVEV (reference sequence). Here the CDR3 DNA reads TGTGCCAGCAGTTTGGGGACAGGGGGCGGGAATTCACCCCTCCACTTT. It encodes CASSLGTGGGNSPLHF.